These 32 T cell receptor beta chains came from one sample sequenced in a study of blood T cell repertoires in COVID-19. Generated by immunoSEQ multiplex PCR, the TCRdb table keeps only in-frame clones and is missing some. The sample holds under 300,000 clones; roughly 90% are singletons and the top ten take roughly 8.6%. Sample: PBMCs or T cells enriched from blood (not recorded which). Receptors were obtained from a man aged 40-55 years who had recovered from COVID-19.

The V and J genes are TRBV12-3 or TRBV12-4 and TRBJ2-3; the D is unclear. V gave up 6 bases and J gave up 0 bases, with 4 bases separating them. The CDR3 spans 12 residues. CDR3 region: CASRQSTDTQYF. The CDR3, as DNA: TGTGCCAGCAGACAGAGCACAGATACGCAGTATTTT.

This clone showed up just once. The chain employs TRBV6-5 and TRBJ1-1; 7 bases are shared with TRBD1. The CDR3 is 15 residues long. V was clipped by 4 bases and J by 6 bases; unmatched bases: 11. Germline V gene lookup returns CDR1 MNHEY and CDR2 SVGAGI. The CDR3 DNA is TGTGCCAGCAGTTCAGACAGGGCGCCTTTTTCTGAAGCTTTCTTT. It encodes CASSSDRAPFSEAFF.

This sequence joins TRBV9 and TRBJ2-3; TRBD2 agrees at 8 bases. The germline V gene encodes CDR1 SGDLS and CDR2 YYNGEE. The J segment lost 9 bases and the V segment lost 0 bases, leaving 3 bases of the junction unmatched. CDR3 size: 13 residues. The CDR3 region is CASSVAGGGTQYF. The CDR3, as DNA: TGTGCCAGCAGCGTAGCGGGGGGGGGCACGCAGTATTTT.

This clone was counted once. The sample has other DNA sequences that encode this CDR3 too. This CDR3 is CASSLLAQETQYF. In DNA form, the CDR3 reads TGTGCCAGCAGTTTACTAGCGCAAGAGACCCAGTACTTC. The rearrangement links TRBV27 to TRBJ2-5, with D perhaps TRBD2 (6 bases). Germline lookup yields CDR1 MNHEY and CDR2 SMNVEV (reference sequence). Trimming stripped 2 bases from V and 2 bases from J, with 6 bases between. The CDR3 length is 13 residues.

The chain combines TRBV6-5 with TRBJ1-4; the D gene is possibly TRBD1 (6 bases). CDR3 length: 14 amino acids. CDR1 is MNHEY and CDR2 is SVGAGI in the germline V gene. V was trimmed by 7 bases and J by 4 bases, leaving 13 bases between them. The CDR3 protein is CASTEGQDNEKLFF. CDR3 in DNA: TGTGCCAGCACCGAGGGACAAGATAATGAAAAACTGTTTTTT.

The chain recombines TRBV5-3 with TRBJ1-4; D gene unclear. TRBV5-3 is an ORF for which the function is uncertain. The V and J ends lost 4 bases and 4 bases respectively, with 14 bases between them. The CDR3 contains 15 residues. The CDR3 loop is CARSGWADVNEKLFF. The DNA of the CDR3 is TGTGCCAGAAGCGGATGGGCCGACGTTAATGAAAAACTGTTTTTT.

The gene calls are TRBV3-1 (or the pseudogene TRBV3-2) and TRBJ2-2, with D unresolved. CDR1 is LGHDT, CDR2 YNNKEL, per germline (reference sequence). Between the trimmed V and J ends, which lost 6 bases and 6 bases, there was a span of 5 bases. CDR3 length: 11 amino acids. CDR3 in DNA: TGTGCCAGCAGATCGGCCGGGGAGCTGTTTTTT. Encoded protein: CASRSAGELFF.

This clone was observed once. The chain couples TRBV18 to TRBJ2-4; TRBD1 matches at 9 bases. CDR1 and CDR2 (germline): KGHSH, LQKENI. The CDR3 contains 14 residues. With V trimmed by 6 bases and J by 6 bases, 6 bases remained unmatched. DNA of the CDR3: TGTGCCAGCTCGGACAGGGGTACGGGAAACATTCAGTACTTC. As protein: CASSDRGTGNIQYF.

V gene TRBV19 combines with J gene TRBJ1-5; perhaps TRBD1 as D (6 bases). The germline V gene has CDR1 LNHDA and CDR2 SQIVND (reference sequence). This CDR3 is 13 amino acids long. Between the trimmed V and J ends, which lost 8 bases and 5 bases, there was a span of 13 bases. The CDR3 bases are TGTGCCAGTGGGTGGGACACAGATCAGCCCCAGCATTTT. Protein product: CASGWDTDQPQHF.

The chain combines TRBV29-1 with TRBJ2-1, with 10 bases lining up with TRBD2. Germline CDR1 SQVTM, CDR2 ANQGSEA. Unmatched junction bases numbered 8, after V lost 4 bases and J lost 8 bases. The CDR3 runs 14 residues. The CDR3 region is CSVGASGSRYEQFF. The CDR3 DNA reads TGCAGCGTTGGGGCTAGCGGGAGTCGGTATGAGCAGTTCTTC.

This chain joins TRBV2 and TRBJ1-4; no firm D call. V was trimmed by 10 bases and J by 6 bases, leaving 18 bases between them. The CDR3 has 14 amino acids. In germline, CDR1 is SNHLY, CDR2 FYNNEI. Written as DNA, the CDR3 is TGTGCCACCGACGGGATGGGAGGCGATGAAAAACTGTTTTTT. Its protein is CATDGMGGDEKLFF.

J is TRBJ2-3 and V is TRBV30; 8 nucleotides match TRBD2. CDR3 length: 14 amino acids. V lost 2 bases to trimming and J lost 4 bases; unmatched junction nucleotides: 5. Germline CDR1 is GTSNPN and CDR2 is SVGIG (reference sequence). DNA of the CDR3: TGTGCCTGGAGTACCGGGAGGGGCCCAGATACGCAGTATTTT. Translating it yields CAWSTGRGPDTQYF.

This sequence joins TRBV5-6 and TRBJ2-2, with D maybe TRBD2 (5 bases). Germline V gene lookup returns CDR1 SGHDT and CDR2 YYEEEE. The CDR3 consists of 15 residues. The germline V and J ends were trimmed by 3 bases and 4 bases, with 13 bases remaining between them. The CDR3, as DNA: TGTGCCAGCAGCTCACCCGGGGAACGCACCGGGGAGCTGTTTTTT. Translating gives CASSSPGERTGELFF.

V usage is TRBV9 and J usage is TRBJ1-2; unclear D gene. CDR1 is SGDLS, CDR2 YYNGEE, per germline. V shed 3 bases and J shed 5 bases, with 11 bases lying between them. The CDR3 loop spans 13 amino acids. The CDR3 bases are TGTGCCAGCAGCGCCCTCACGGGTTATGGCTACACCTTC. It specifies CASSALTGYGYTF.

The chain employs TRBV7-6 and TRBJ1-1; TRBD1 aligns across 9 bases. This CDR3 comprises 17 residues. Germline V gives CDR1 SGHVS, CDR2 FNYEAQ. V dropped 1 base and J dropped 0; count of bases not matched to a gene: 6. CDR3 protein: CASSLDLDRGMNTEAFF. CDR3 DNA sequence: TGTGCCAGCAGCTTAGATTTGGACAGGGGAATGAACACTGAAGCTTTCTTT.

This chain uses TRBV5-1 with TRBJ1-1; 9 bases map to TRBD1. J was trimmed by 1 base and V by 3 bases; bases with no gene match: 13. The CDR3 consists of 18 residues. The germline CDR1 and CDR2 sequences are SGHRS and YFSETQ. The CDR3 here is CASSYSQGAFTPNTEAFF. The CDR3 nucleotides are TGCGCCAGCAGCTACTCACAGGGGGCGTTTACCCCGAACACTGAAGCTTTCTTT.

The chain joins TRBV4-3 to TRBJ2-3; 7 bases are shared with TRBD2. This CDR3 spans 18 amino acids. With V trimmed by 0 bases and J by 4 bases, 13 bases remained unmatched. Germline loops: CDR1 LGHNA, CDR2 YSLEER. As DNA, the CDR3 is TGCGCCAGCAGCCAAGATGAGCGGACTAGGGGTTTTTCAGATACGCAGTATTTT. Residues: CASSQDERTRGFSDTQYF.

The rearrangement links TRBV5-1 to TRBJ1-2; no clear D. CDR1 SGHRS and CDR2 YFSETQ come from the germline V gene. The V end lost 6 bases, the J end lost 7 bases, and 19 bases lay between the germline ends. This CDR3 has 14 amino acids. The CDR3 nucleotides are TGCGCCAGCACCCCGGGATCCATTCAGTTTGGCTACACCTTC. It encodes CASTPGSIQFGYTF.

This clone has a single count. This chain joins TRBV7-3 and TRBJ1-1; 7 nucleotides line up with TRBD1. The CDR3 is 15 residues long. The V segment lost 5 bases and the J segment 0 bases; nucleotides outside the gene matches: 6. The V gene's germline CDR1 is SGHTA and CDR2 FQGTGA. The chain's CDR3 is CASSHQGVMNTEAFF. The CDR3 DNA reads as TGTGCCAGCAGCCATCAGGGGGTAATGAACACTGAAGCTTTCTTT.

The rearrangement links TRBV27 to TRBJ1-2; TRBD1 might be the D (6 bases). Germline values: CDR1 MNHEY, CDR2 SMNVEV (reference sequence). The CDR3 length is 13 residues. V lost 0 bases, J lost 4 bases, and 6 bases lay in between. CDR3 coding DNA: TGTGCCAGCAGTTTATCGGACAGCTATGGCTACACCTTC. Its protein is CASSLSDSYGYTF.

The rearrangement joins TRBV7-6 to TRBJ1-1; D may be TRBD1 (5 bases). The CDR3 spans 18 residues. Germline V gene data show CDR1 as SGHVS and CDR2 as FNYEAQ. Between the trimmed V and J ends, which lost 1 base and 4 bases, there was a span of 22 bases. DNA of the CDR3: TGTGCCAGCAGCTTAGATTTACTTAAAGGGGATGCTGGCACTGAAGCTTTCTTT. Its translation: CASSLDLLKGDAGTEAFF.

The chain couples TRBV3-1 (or the pseudogene TRBV3-2) to TRBJ1-2; possibly TRBD1 for D (5 bases). The V gene lost 5 bases and the J gene lost 2 bases, with 15 bases spanning the gap. CDR1 and CDR2 from the germline V gene are LGHDT and YNNKEL (reference sequence). CDR3 length: 15 residues. Written as DNA, the CDR3 is TGTGCCAGCAGCATCAGAAACAGGTTCAACTATGGCTACACCTTC. Amino acid sequence: CASSIRNRFNYGYTF.

V and J are TRBV12-5 and TRBJ2-1, with TRBD2 matching 10 bases. Germline CDR1 and CDR2: LGHNT and FRNRAP. With V trimmed by 4 bases and J by 4 bases, 7 bases remained unmatched. The CDR3 length is 16 residues. The CDR3 is CASGWTSGVGYNEQFF. In DNA, the CDR3 is TGTGCTAGTGGTTGGACTAGCGGAGTAGGTTACAATGAGCAGTTCTTC.

This chain connects TRBV5-4 to TRBJ2-7; perhaps TRBD2 as D (6 bases). Trimming shortened V by 0 bases and J by 7 bases, and 11 bases separated the two germline ends. Germline values: CDR1 SGHNT, CDR2 YYREEE (reference sequence). The CDR3 has 13 amino acids. CDR3 amino acids: CASSLDRGLEQYF. For the CDR3, the DNA is TGTGCCAGCAGCTTGGATAGGGGACTTGAGCAGTACTTC.

The CDR3 is CASSVGASGGLTDTQYF. CDR3 in DNA: TGTGCCAGCAGCGTAGGGGCTAGCGGGGGCCTCACAGATACGCAGTATTTT. This chain uses TRBV9 with TRBJ2-3, with TRBD2 matching over 10 bases. J lost 2 bases, V lost 0 bases, and 6 bases had no gene match. The CDR3 spans 17 residues. Germline V CDR1 and CDR2: SGDLS, YYNGEE.

This chain connects TRBV13 to TRBJ2-7; 9 bases line up with TRBD2. CDR1 and CDR2 from the germline V gene are PRHDT and FYEKMQ (reference sequence). The V and J ends lost 5 bases and 7 bases, in that order; junction bases with no gene match: 21. CDR3 length: 18 residues. The CDR3 region has the DNA TGTGCCAGCAGCAGGCCATACAGACTAGCGGAAGAGACGGGGGAGCAGTACTTC. Translating gives CASSRPYRLAEETGEQYF.

V and J are TRBV27 and TRBJ1-1; tentative D call: TRBD1 (6 bases). Trimming cost V 6 bases and J 1 base, with 12 bases left between them. Germline lookup yields CDR1 MNHEY and CDR2 SMNVEV (reference sequence). The CDR3 has 14 residues. CDR3 DNA: TGTGCCAGCAGCCGACAGACAGGGAACACTGAAGCTTTCTTT. As protein: CASSRQTGNTEAFF.

The V and J genes are TRBV5-1 and TRBJ2-4, with 9 bases aligning to TRBD1. This CDR3 region has 16 residues. V gave up 2 bases and J gave up 2 bases; unmatched junction bases: 5. The germline CDR1 and CDR2 sequences are SGHRS and YFSETQ. In DNA form, the CDR3 reads TGCGCCAGCAGCTTTGGGACAGGGCTAACCAAAAACATTCAGTACTTC. Encoded protein: CASSFGTGLTKNIQYF.

The V call is TRBV12-3 or TRBV12-4, the J call TRBJ1-5; no clear D gene. Deletions cut 6 bases from V and 10 bases from J, with 13 bases between. CDR3 size: 12 residues. CDR3 region: CASSPPSSPQHF. CDR3 nucleotides: TGTGCCAGCAGCCCCCCTAGCTCTCCCCAGCATTTT.

J is TRBJ1-3 and V is TRBV7-2; D is unresolved. The ends were cut back, 6 bases at V and 8 bases at J, with 14 bases in the middle. The germline CDR1 and CDR2 sequences are SGHTA and FQGNSA. The CDR3 is 13 residues long. The CDR3: CASRPEVWDTIYF. The CDR3 DNA sequence: TGTGCCAGCAGGCCCGAGGTGTGGGACACCATATATTTT.

V and J are TRBV5-5 and TRBJ2-1; tentatively, D is TRBD2 (5 bases). The CDR3 extends over 13 amino acids. CDR1 and CDR2 (germline): SGHKS, YYEKEE (reference sequence). Trimming left V 3 bases short and J 8 bases short, with 12 bases between. The CDR3 loop reads CASSYPSSDEQFF. In DNA form, the CDR3 reads TGTGCCAGCAGCTACCCTAGCTCAGATGAGCAGTTCTTC.

This chain joins TRBV18 and TRBJ2-5; 9 bases map to TRBD1. There are 14 residues in the CDR3. CDR1 and CDR2 from the germline V gene are KGHSH and LQKENI. V shed 3 bases, J shed 5 bases, and the junction held 4 bases outside the gene matches. CDR3 in amino acids: CASSPGQGQETQYF. The DNA of the CDR3 is TGTGCCAGCTCACCGGGACAGGGTCAGGAGACCCAGTACTTC. Full variable domain (outside the CDR3, taken from reference TRBV18 and TRBJ2-5): NAGVMQNPRHLVRRRGQEARLRCSPMKGHSHVYWYRQLPEEGLKFMVYLQKENIIDESGMPKERFSAEFPKEGPSILRIQQVVRGDSAAYFCASSPGQGQETQYFGPGTRLLVL.